The table lists the clone carrying this T cell receptor beta chain with a count of one. Its antigen is unknown. This record belongs to a study of cytomegalovirus exposure and HLA in healthy donors. Sequencing used immunoSEQ multiplex PCR; TCRdb keeps in-frame clones, though not all of them. The sample has 150,000 to 200,000 clones; 85% are singletons. V was clipped by 1 base and J by 2 bases, with 8 bases between them. Germline V gene lookup returns CDR1 SGHTA and CDR2 FQGNSA. This CDR3 is 14 amino acids long. General observations from the study: The dataset shows that most TCR sequences were rare, while some public TCRs occurred in many donors. As confirmed in vitro, three CMV-associated chains were specific for CMV antigens. Cytomegalovirus-associated status was assigned to fewer than 200 TCR beta chains.

The source of this sequence is a man aged 18 to 35 in good health and CMV-seropositive. The V and J genes are TRBV7-2 and TRBJ1-2, with D possibly TRBD1 on 5 matching bases. The sequenced material came from PBMCs. The CDR3 bases are TGTGCCAGCAGCTTAGAGGGGTCCAACTATGGCTACACCTTC. Protein sequence: CASSLEGSNYGYTF.